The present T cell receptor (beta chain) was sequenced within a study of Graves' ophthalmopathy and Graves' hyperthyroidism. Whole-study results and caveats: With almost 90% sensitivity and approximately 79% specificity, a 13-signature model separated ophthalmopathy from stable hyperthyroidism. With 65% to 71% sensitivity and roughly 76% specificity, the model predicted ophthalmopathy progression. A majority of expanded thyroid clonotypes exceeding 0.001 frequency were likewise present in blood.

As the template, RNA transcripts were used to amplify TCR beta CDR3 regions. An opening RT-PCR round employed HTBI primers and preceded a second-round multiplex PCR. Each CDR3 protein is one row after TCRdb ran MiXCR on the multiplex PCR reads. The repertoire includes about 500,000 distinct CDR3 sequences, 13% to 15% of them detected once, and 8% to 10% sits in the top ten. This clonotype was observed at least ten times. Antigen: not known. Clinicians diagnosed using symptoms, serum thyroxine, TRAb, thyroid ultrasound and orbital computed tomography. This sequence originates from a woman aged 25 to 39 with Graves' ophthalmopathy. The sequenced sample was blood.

CDR3 DNA: TGCGCCAGCAGCTGGGACAAGACCTACGAGCAGTACTTC. Its translation: CASSWDKTYEQYF. This sequence joins TRBV5-1 and TRBJ2-7; D possibly corresponds to TRBD1 (6 bases). Trimming removed 3 bases from V and 2 bases from J, with 9 bases in between. This CDR3 has 13 amino acids. CDR1 is SGHRS and CDR2 is YFSETQ in the germline V gene.